The 27 T cell receptor beta chains given below trace back to one sample, sequenced in a study of T cell changes during pregnancy in multiple sclerosis. Measured with immunoSEQ multiplex PCR; TCRdb has only the in-frame clones, and not every one. The table shows about 69,000 clones, with 85% to 95% occurring only once. Sequenced material: peripheral blood, taken in the third trimester of pregnancy. These receptors were collected from a female donor in good health, enrolled as a control in a pregnancy study.

The rearrangement links TRBV5-5 to TRBJ2-7; 9 nucleotides agree with TRBD1. This CDR3 comprises 13 residues. The V and J ends lost 4 bases and 13 bases, in that order; junction bases with no gene match: 12. Germline lookup yields CDR1 SGHKS and CDR2 YYEKEE (reference sequence). The CDR3 bases are TGTGCCAGCAGCACCCCCGGTGGGACAGGGTTTTACTTC. Translated: CASSTPGGTGFYF.

CDR3 sequence (DNA): TGTGCCAGCAGCGTGGCAGGGGCTAATGAAAAACTGTTTTTT. This codes for CASSVAGANEKLFF. The J gene is TRBJ1-4, the V gene TRBV9; the D gene is possibly TRBD1 (6 bases). V dropped 2 bases and J dropped 3 bases, with 8 bases sitting between them. The CDR3 totals 14 residues. CDR1 is SGDLS and CDR2 is YYNGEE in the germline V gene.

V usage is TRBV27 and J usage is TRBJ2-3, with 9 bases matching TRBD1. The germline gives CDR1 MNHEY, CDR2 SMNVEV (reference sequence). The CDR3 sequence is 16 residues long. After removal of 4 bases from V and 3 bases from J, the junction contained 8 bases not matched to a gene. For the CDR3, the DNA is TGTGCCAGCAGTTCGAGGGACAGGGTGGGAACAGATACGCAGTATTTT. Amino acid sequence: CASSSRDRVGTDTQYF.

V usage is TRBV11-2 and J usage is TRBJ1-5, with a weak D call TRBD1 (5 bases). Trimming pared 0 bases from V and 7 bases from J, leaving 10 bases between. The germline CDR1 and CDR2 sequences are SGHAT and FQNNGV. The CDR3 extends over 14 amino acids. The CDR3 nucleotides read TGTGCCAGCAGCTTAGACAGGGTTGGCCAGCCCCAGCATTTT. Encoded protein: CASSLDRVGQPQHF.

In this sample, this clone turned up once. The chain uses TRBV7-3 and TRBJ2-3; TRBD2 aligns across 11 bases. V lost 6 bases and J lost 6; bases outside the gene matches: 8. This CDR3 has 15 residues. Germline lookup yields CDR1 SGHTA and CDR2 FQGTGA. The CDR3 region has the DNA TGTGCCAGCAGATTACTAGCGGGGGAGGCGGATACGCAGTATTTT. This encodes CASRLLAGEADTQYF.

The rearrangement uses TRBV6-1 and TRBJ2-3; weak D call: TRBD1 (5 bases). Germline CDR1 reads MNHNS; CDR2 reads SASEGT. Trimming stripped 4 bases from V and 6 bases from J, with 20 bases between. The CDR3 is made up of 16 amino acids. The CDR3 is CASSAPGYRLGDTQYF. The DNA for the CDR3 is TGTGCCAGCAGTGCGCCCGGGTACAGGCTCGGGGATACGCAGTATTTT.

The chain joins TRBV18 to TRBJ2-7; TRBD2 might be the D (7 bases). Germline-derived CDR1 and CDR2 are KGHSH and LQKENI. V lost 0 bases to trimming and J lost 4 bases, with 16 bases between them. The CDR3 is 16 residues long. The CDR3 region has the DNA TGTGCCAGCTCACCACCGGGAGGGGGTAGGGCGTACGAGCAGTACTTC. The encoded protein is CASSPPGGGRAYEQYF.

The rearrangement uses TRBV7-2 and TRBJ2-1; 8 bases fit TRBD2. V lost 1 base to trimming and J lost 5 bases; unmatched junction nucleotides: 13. The CDR3 runs 18 residues. Germline V gene data show CDR1 as SGHTA and CDR2 as FQGNSA. The CDR3 protein is CASSLDSLSGRMNNEQFF. CDR3 nucleotides: TGTGCCAGCAGCTTAGACAGTCTAAGCGGGAGAATGAACAATGAGCAGTTCTTC.

The V call is TRBV5-1, the J call TRBJ1-5, with 9 nucleotides matching TRBD1. The germline V gene encodes CDR1 SGHRS and CDR2 YFSETQ. With 4 bases clipped from V and 6 bases from J, the junction kept 5 bases outside the gene matches. The CDR3 has 14 amino acids. CDR3 region: CASSPQGAGQPQHF. In DNA, the CDR3 is TGCGCCAGCAGCCCACAGGGGGCAGGTCAGCCCCAGCATTTT. Based on the CDR3 plus reference TRBV5-1 and TRBJ1-5, the full variable domain is KAGVTQTPRYLIKTRGQQVTLSCSPISGHRSVSWYQQTPGQGLQFLFEYFSETQRNKGNFPGRFSGRQFSNSRSEMNVSTLELGDSALYLCASSPQGAGQPQHFGDGTRLSIL.

The chain links TRBV4-3 to TRBJ1-4; D is unclear. Germline CDR1 is LGHNA and CDR2 is YSLEER. V dropped 1 base and J dropped 8 bases, with 14 bases sitting between them. CDR3 length equals 15 residues. The CDR3 sequence is CASSQGEAVAEKLFF. CDR3 nucleotides: TGCGCCAGCAGCCAAGGGGAAGCGGTAGCAGAAAAACTGTTTTTT.

The genes are TRBV27 and TRBJ2-7, with 12 nucleotides matching TRBD1. The J segment lost 9 bases and the V segment lost 5 bases, leaving 8 bases of the junction unmatched. The CDR3 loop spans 14 amino acids. In germline, CDR1 is MNHEY, CDR2 SMNVEV (reference sequence). As DNA, the CDR3 is TGTGCCAGCAGTAACCGGGACAGGGGGCAGGTGCAGTACTTC. Translated, it gives CASSNRDRGQVQYF.

The DNA of the CDR3 is TGTGCCAGCACCGAGGGACAGGGCTCCTACAATGAGCAGTTCTTC. It specifies CASTEGQGSYNEQFF. The chain carries TRBV2 and TRBJ2-1; 9 bases map to TRBD1. The CDR3 is made up of 15 amino acids. Per the germline V gene, CDR1 is SNHLY and CDR2 is FYNNEI. The trim removed 7 bases at V and 0 bases at J, leaving 4 bases unmatched.

The chain carries TRBV7-2 and TRBJ2-7; tentatively, D is TRBD1 (5 bases). The CDR3 extends over 14 amino acids. The germline CDR1 and CDR2 sequences are SGHTA and FQGNSA. Trimming shortened V by 5 bases and J by 6 bases, and 17 bases separated the two germline ends. This CDR3 is CASSPQGRASEQYF. Written as DNA, the CDR3 is TGTGCCAGCAGCCCGCAGGGCAGGGCCAGCGAGCAGTACTTC.

The V gene is TRBV18, the J gene TRBJ2-1; 9 bases agree with TRBD1. The trim removed 10 bases at V and 5 bases at J, leaving 9 bases unmatched. Germline-derived CDR1 and CDR2 are KGHSH and LQKENI. This CDR3 is 14 amino acids long. The CDR3 DNA reads TGTGCCACTCGTGGGGGACAGGGAGACAATGAGCAGTTCTTC. This encodes CATRGGQGDNEQFF.

The CDR3 protein is CASSSTQGYWETQYF. CDR3 nucleotides: TGTGCCAGCAGCTCGACACAGGGGTACTGGGAGACCCAGTACTTC. The gene calls are TRBV7-6 and TRBJ2-5, with 7 bases lining up with TRBD1. J lost 5 bases, V lost 4 bases, and 10 bases had no gene match. Germline V gives CDR1 SGHVS, CDR2 FNYEAQ. The CDR3 loop spans 15 amino acids.

The CDR3 coding sequence is TGTGCCAGCAGTTCTCTTCAGGTGAGCAATCAGCCCCAGCATTTT. This codes for CASSSLQVSNQPQHF. The rearrangement joins TRBV28 to TRBJ1-5; no definite D call. The germline gives CDR1 MDHEN, CDR2 SYDVKM. The CDR3 contains 15 residues. Deletions cut 4 bases from V and 1 base from J, with 11 bases between.

This sequence joins TRBV2 and TRBJ2-5; 8 positions agree with TRBD2. The CDR3 extends over 15 amino acids. In germline, CDR1 is SNHLY, CDR2 FYNNEI. Losses at the gene ends were 6 bases for V and 3 bases for J; bases not matched to a gene: 9. CDR3 sequence reads: CASRRSGSGEETQYF. The DNA of the CDR3 is TGTGCCAGCAGGAGGTCAGGTAGCGGGGAAGAGACCCAGTACTTC.

Here the CDR3 DNA reads TGTGCCAGTAGTAGGACTAGCGGGAGCTTGGATACGCAGTATTTT. This encodes CASSRTSGSLDTQYF. The chain is built from TRBV19 and TRBJ2-3; TRBD2 matches 13 bases. Losses at the gene ends were 4 bases for V and 6 bases for J; bases not matched to a gene: 4. CDR3 length: 15 residues. Germline V gives CDR1 LNHDA, CDR2 SQIVND (reference sequence).

This clone was detected once. This chain connects TRBV7-9 to TRBJ2-1; possibly TRBD2 for D (5 bases). With 8 bases removed from V and 0 bases from J, the gap between germline ends came to 11 bases. CDR3 size: 14 residues. Germline V gives CDR1 SEHNR, CDR2 FQNEAQ (reference sequence). This CDR3 is CASRTGSSYNEQFF. CDR3 DNA sequence: TGTGCCAGCCGGACGGGGAGCTCCTACAATGAGCAGTTCTTC.

The J gene is TRBJ1-2, the V gene TRBV9, with a possible D match to TRBD1 (6 bases). The ends were cut back, 4 bases at V and 6 bases at J, with 16 bases in the middle. In germline, CDR1 is SGDLS, CDR2 YYNGEE. This CDR3 region has 14 residues. In DNA form, the CDR3 reads TGTGCCAGCAGCCCGACAACAGGGTGGAATGGCTACACCTTC. It yields the protein CASSPTTGWNGYTF.

The V gene is TRBV5-1, the J gene TRBJ2-1; D is perhaps TRBD2 (5 bases). In germline, CDR1 is SGHRS, CDR2 YFSETQ. Trimming cost V 4 bases and J 9 bases, with 23 bases left between them. There are 16 residues in the CDR3. In nucleotides, the CDR3 is TGCGCCAGCAGCGTGGACGGGTCTGGCGGGTCAGTTGAGCAGTTCTTC. It yields the protein CASSVDGSGGSVEQFF.

The CDR3 reads CASSLNPRVLQQYF. The DNA for the CDR3 is TGTGCCAGCAGCTTAAACCCCAGGGTCTTGCAGCAGTACTTC. The V and J genes are TRBV11-3 and TRBJ2-7, with TRBD1 as a possible D gene (5 bases). This CDR3 comprises 14 residues. Germline-derived CDR1 and CDR2 are SGHNT and YENEEA. Trimming shortened V by 2 bases and J by 8 bases, and 16 bases separated the two germline ends.

The chain uses TRBV6-6 and TRBJ2-7; 10 bases match TRBD1. CDR3 size: 14 residues. The germline V gene encodes CDR1 MNHNY and CDR2 SVGAGI (reference sequence). With 2 bases clipped from V and 4 bases from J, the junction kept 2 bases outside the gene matches. CDR3 DNA sequence: TGTGCCAGCAGTTACGACAGGGGGCTATACGAGCAGTACTTC. Its protein is CASSYDRGLYEQYF.

This chain joins TRBV19 and TRBJ2-7, with 11 bases that match TRBD1. Germline V CDR1 and CDR2: LNHDA, SQIVND (reference sequence). The CDR3 contains 14 residues. Trimming cost V 10 bases and J 9 bases; bases outside gene matches: 14. CDR3 region: CANPKLGQGARQYF. As DNA, the CDR3 is TGTGCCAATCCTAAATTAGGACAGGGGGCCAGGCAGTACTTC.

The gene calls are TRBV28 and TRBJ2-7, with 8 bases aligning to TRBD1. There are 13 residues in the CDR3. The germline gives CDR1 MDHEN, CDR2 SYDVKM. The V segment lost 6 bases and the J segment 2 bases; nucleotides outside the gene matches: 3. This CDR3 reads CASRVGQAYEQYF. The CDR3 bases are TGTGCCAGCAGGGTGGGACAGGCCTACGAGCAGTACTTC.

This clone was found once. This chain links TRBV4-1 with TRBJ1-4; tentative D call: TRBD1 (6 bases). Germline V gives CDR1 MGHRA, CDR2 YSYEKL. Deletions cut 4 bases from V and 8 bases from J, with 11 bases between. The CDR3 spans 13 residues. The CDR3 region has the DNA TGCGCCAGCAGCCTGGGGGCAGGGGAAAAACTGTTTTTT. Protein: CASSLGAGEKLFF.

This sequence joins TRBV6-4 and TRBJ2-1; 7 bases align to TRBD2. CDR1 is MRHNA and CDR2 is SNTAGT in the germline V gene. The junction had 5 bases not matched to a gene; V was cut back by 5 bases and J by 7 bases. The CDR3 is made up of 13 amino acids. The chain's CDR3 is CASSPSGVNEQFF. The CDR3 DNA reads as TGTGCCAGCAGTCCTAGCGGAGTAAATGAGCAGTTCTTC.